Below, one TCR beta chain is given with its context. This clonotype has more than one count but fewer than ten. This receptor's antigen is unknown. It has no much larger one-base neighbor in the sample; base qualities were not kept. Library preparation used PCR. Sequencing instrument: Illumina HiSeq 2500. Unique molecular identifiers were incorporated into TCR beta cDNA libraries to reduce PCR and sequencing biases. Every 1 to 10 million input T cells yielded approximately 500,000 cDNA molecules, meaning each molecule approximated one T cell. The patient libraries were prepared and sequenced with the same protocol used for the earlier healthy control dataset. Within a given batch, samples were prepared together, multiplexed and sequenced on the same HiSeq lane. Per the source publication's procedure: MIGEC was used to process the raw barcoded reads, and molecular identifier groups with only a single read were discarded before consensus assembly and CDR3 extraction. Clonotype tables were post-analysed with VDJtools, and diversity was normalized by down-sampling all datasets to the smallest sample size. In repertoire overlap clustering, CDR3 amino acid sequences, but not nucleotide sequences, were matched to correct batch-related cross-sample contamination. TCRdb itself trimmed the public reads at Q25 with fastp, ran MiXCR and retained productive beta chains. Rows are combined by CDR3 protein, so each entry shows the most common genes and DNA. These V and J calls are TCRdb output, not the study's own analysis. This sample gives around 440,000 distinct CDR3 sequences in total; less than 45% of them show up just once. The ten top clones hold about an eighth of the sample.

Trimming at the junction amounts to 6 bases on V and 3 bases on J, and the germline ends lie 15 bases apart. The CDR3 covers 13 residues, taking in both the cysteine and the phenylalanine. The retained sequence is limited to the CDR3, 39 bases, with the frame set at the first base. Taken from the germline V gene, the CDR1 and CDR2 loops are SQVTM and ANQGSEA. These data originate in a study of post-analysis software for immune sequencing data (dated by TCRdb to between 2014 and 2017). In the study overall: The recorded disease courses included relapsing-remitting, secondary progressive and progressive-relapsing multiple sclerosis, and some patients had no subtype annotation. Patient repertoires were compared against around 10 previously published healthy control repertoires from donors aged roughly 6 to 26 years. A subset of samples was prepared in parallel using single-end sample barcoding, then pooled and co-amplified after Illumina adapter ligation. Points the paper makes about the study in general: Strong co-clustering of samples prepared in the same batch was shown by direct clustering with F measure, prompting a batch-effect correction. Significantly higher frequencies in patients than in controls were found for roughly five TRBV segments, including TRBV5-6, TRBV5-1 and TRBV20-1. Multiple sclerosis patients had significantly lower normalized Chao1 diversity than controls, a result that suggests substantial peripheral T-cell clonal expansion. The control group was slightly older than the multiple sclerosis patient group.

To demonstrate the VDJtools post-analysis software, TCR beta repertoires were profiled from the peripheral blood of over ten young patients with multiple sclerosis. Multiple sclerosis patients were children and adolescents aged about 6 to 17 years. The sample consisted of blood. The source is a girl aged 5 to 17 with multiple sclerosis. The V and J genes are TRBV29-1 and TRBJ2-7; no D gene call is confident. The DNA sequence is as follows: TGCAGCGTCGAAAAATCCGACGGCTACGAGCAGTACTTC. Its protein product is CSVEKSDGYEQYF.